Presented here are 5 T cell receptor beta chains from one specimen sequenced in a study of CD8 T cells in ankylosing spondylitis (dated by TCRdb to 2016 to 2017). The library was built by means of 5' RACE. The sequencer listed for this sample is Illumina HiSeq 2500. TCRdb ran its own pipeline on the public reads, namely fastp trimming at Q25 and MiXCR clone calling, and kept in-frame beta chains. Entries are consolidated by CDR3 protein sequence, retaining the most common genes and DNA. Recorded for this sample are around 150,000 distinct CDR3 sequences; 6% to 8% of them occurred a single time. Over 10% of the sample is taken by the ten largest. The specimen was blood, either unsorted or a sorted T cell fraction (not recorded which). The source of these receptors is a female donor with ankylosing spondylitis or in good health (not recorded which).

This chain links TRBV6-5 with TRBJ2-5; D is unresolved. Deletions cut 0 bases from V and 5 bases from J, with 10 bases between. Germline lookup yields CDR1 MNHEY and CDR2 SVGAGI. CDR3 length equals 14 residues. CDR3 residues: CASSYSRSSETQYF. Written as DNA, the CDR3 is TGTGCCAGCAGTTACTCGAGGTCCTCGGAGACCCAGTACTTC.

This clonotype was counted many times. The CDR3 nucleotides read TGTGCCACCAGTGAGAGGACCCGAGACTATGGCTACACCTTC. Translation: CATSERTRDYGYTF. This chain connects TRBV24-1 to TRBJ1-2; D not resolved. CDR3 size: 14 residues. Germline values: CDR1 KGHDR, CDR2 SFDVKD. Trimming shortened V by 4 bases and J by 3 bases, and 11 bases separated the two germline ends.

In its sample, this clonotype was seen a few times. The chain is built from TRBV10-3 and TRBJ1-1; 9 nucleotides agree with TRBD1. The CDR3 has 18 residues. Germline V lookup: CDR1 ENHRY, CDR2 SYGVKD. Trimming took 4 bases from V and 2 from J; bases not matched to a gene: 14. The CDR3 sequence is CAISVRRGGDRANTEAFF. DNA of the CDR3: TGTGCCATCAGTGTCCGACGGGGAGGGGACAGGGCTAACACTGAAGCTTTCTTT.

This clonotype was counted ten times or more. The rearrangement joins TRBV5-1 to TRBJ1-1, with a weak D call TRBD1 (5 bases). The CDR3 contains 16 residues. V gave up 0 bases and J gave up 4 bases, with 16 bases separating them. Germline CDR1 and CDR2: SGHRS and YFSETQ. This CDR3 reads CASSLVFSGPGTEAFF. In nucleotides, the CDR3 is TGCGCCAGCAGCTTGGTTTTCTCAGGGCCAGGCACTGAAGCTTTCTTT.

This clonotype was picked up many times. This chain uses TRBV20-1 with TRBJ2-4; 7 bases agree with TRBD2. V lost 5 bases to trimming and J lost 6 bases; unmatched junction nucleotides: 10. The CDR3 spans 14 residues. CDR1 is DFQATT and CDR2 is SNEGSKA in the germline V gene (reference sequence). CDR3 nucleotides: TGCAGTGCTCCTACGACTAGCCGGTCAAACATTCAGTACTTC. It yields the protein CSAPTTSRSNIQYF.